Below, 13 T cell receptor beta chains from the same sample are listed, as sequenced in a study of CD8 T cells in ankylosing spondylitis. Findings and caveats of the study: It appeared that ankylosing spondylitis blood was characterized by a TCR beta motif of roughly 8 highly homologous variants.

These receptors are not linked to any known antigen. From the 5' RACE reads, TCRdb called clonotypes with MiXCR, one entry per CDR3 protein. This sample has roughly 350,000 distinct CDR3 sequences, with less than 9.5% found just once. The sequenced sample was blood, either unsorted or a sorted T cell fraction (not recorded which). The receptors originated from a male donor with ankylosing spondylitis.

This clonotype came up a few times. V usage is TRBV5-6 and J usage is TRBJ2-5; D is unclear. CDR3 length equals 14 residues. Germline CDR1 SGHDT, CDR2 YYEEEE. Trimming pared 1 base from V and 5 bases from J, leaving 12 bases between. The CDR3 DNA is TGTGCCAGCAGCTTGTTAGGGTCCCGGGAGACCCAGTACTTC. It is translated as CASSLLGSRETQYF.

In this sample, this clonotype turned up a few times. The chain has TRBV5-1 and TRBJ2-1; TRBD2 is a possible D gene (5 bases). The V end was cut by 0 bases, the J end by 7 bases, with 23 bases between. CDR3 length: 18 residues. CDR1 SGHRS and CDR2 YFSETQ come from the germline V gene. The CDR3 nucleotides are TGCGCCAGCAGCTTGGCGAAGTTCGGGGAGACCGGTATGAATGAGCAGTTCTTC. Protein sequence: CASSLAKFGETGMNEQFF.

This clonotype occurred a few times. The V and J genes are TRBV28 and TRBJ2-6; D possibly matches TRBD1 or TRBD2 (5 bases each). The CDR3 sequence is 18 residues long. Germline V gene data show CDR1 as MDHEN and CDR2 as SYDVKM. V was cut by 1 base and J by 0 bases, with 13 bases left in between. CDR3 nucleotides: TGTGCCAGCAGTTTATACGGCAGGGAGAGCTCTGGGGCCAACGTCCTGACTTTC. Protein: CASSLYGRESSGANVLTF.

This clonotype was counted at least ten times. The chain uses TRBV12-3 or TRBV12-4 and TRBJ1-6; no reliable D call. The CDR3 runs to 13 residues. The ends were cut back, 8 bases at V and 6 bases at J, with 11 bases in the middle. CDR3 in amino acids: CASRSPGNSPLHF. CDR3 nucleotide sequence: TGTGCCAGCCGGTCCCCCGGTAATTCACCCCTCCACTTT.

This clonotype has ten or more counts. J is TRBJ2-3 and V is TRBV4-1; D gene uncertain. V was shortened by 1 base and J by 0 bases, with 11 bases between the two germline ends. Germline-derived CDR1 and CDR2 are MGHRA and YSYEKL. The length of the CDR3 is 16 residues. Here the CDR3 DNA reads TGCGCCAGCAGCCAAGGTCCAGCCAGAAGCACAGATACGCAGTATTTT. Its protein product is CASSQGPARSTDTQYF.

This clonotype was seen at least ten times. The V call is TRBV5-1, the J call TRBJ1-2; D not resolved. The germline V and J ends were trimmed by 0 bases and 8 bases, with 17 bases remaining between them. Germline-derived CDR1 and CDR2 are SGHRS and YFSETQ. The CDR3 length is 15 residues. The CDR3 DNA is TGCGCCAGCAGCTTGGCCAGCGGTCTTAGGGTCGGCTACACCTTC. The encoded protein is CASSLASGLRVGYTF.

The chain employs TRBV24-1 and TRBJ2-7; D is uncertain. The V gene lost 2 bases and the J gene lost 2 bases, with 9 bases spanning the gap. CDR1 and CDR2 (germline): KGHDR, SFDVKD. This CDR3 comprises 14 residues. The CDR3 is CATSDSVVPYEQYF. In DNA, the CDR3 is TGTGCCACCAGTGATTCGGTGGTTCCCTACGAGCAGTACTTC.

This chain joins TRBV4-1 and TRBJ2-1; a weak D match, TRBD1 (5 bases). Per germline, CDR1 MGHRA and CDR2 YSYEKL. V was trimmed by 2 bases and J by 6 bases, leaving 8 bases between them. The CDR3 length is 13 residues. The CDR3 loop is CASSQLRGNEQFF. CDR3 DNA: TGCGCCAGCAGCCAACTTAGGGGCAATGAGCAGTTCTTC.

There are a few counts of this clonotype. V usage is TRBV11-2 and J usage is TRBJ2-5; 9 bases agree with TRBD2. The CDR3 has 17 residues. Germline assignment: CDR1 SGHAT and CDR2 FQNNGV. The V and J ends lost 1 base and 2 bases, in that order; junction bases with no gene match: 8. The CDR3 bases are TGTGCCAGCAGCTTAGTCCCCTCCCTAGCGGGACAAGAGACCCAGTACTTC. This encodes CASSLVPSLAGQETQYF.

This clonotype was found many times. The rearrangement joins TRBV4-1 to TRBJ1-1, with no clear D. The CDR3 spans 14 residues. V lost 4 bases and J 2 bases, leaving 11 bases between the germline ends. The germline V gene encodes CDR1 MGHRA and CDR2 YSYEKL. Here the CDR3 DNA reads TGCGCCAGCAGCCGGCGCGAGGGAAACACTGAAGCTTTCTTT. This sequence encodes CASSRREGNTEAFF.

V and J are TRBV6-6 and TRBJ2-7, with unresolved D. Trimming stripped 2 bases from V and 7 bases from J, with 12 bases between. CDR3 size: 13 residues. CDR1 is MNHNY and CDR2 is SVGAGI in the germline V gene (reference sequence). The CDR3: CASSYDGPLEQYF. CDR3 DNA: TGTGCCAGCAGTTACGACGGACCCCTGGAGCAGTACTTC.

V usage is TRBV15 and J usage is TRBJ1-1, with TRBD1 matching 7 bases. Germline CDR1 reads LNHNV; CDR2 reads YYDKDF (reference sequence). This CDR3 has 16 residues. J gave up 4 bases and V 3 bases, and 11 bases lay outside the gene matches. The CDR3 loop reads CATSSAWTGTLTEAFF. The DNA for the CDR3 is TGTGCCACCAGCAGTGCTTGGACAGGAACTCTCACTGAAGCTTTCTTT. Drawing the rest from reference TRBV15 and TRBJ1-1, the complete variable domain is DAMVIQNPRYQVTQFGKPVTLSCSQTLNHNVMYWYQQKSSQAPKLLFHYYDKDFNNEADTPDNFQSRRPNTSFCFLDIRSPGLGDTAMYLCATSSAWTGTLTEAFFGQGTRLTVV.

The gene calls are TRBV10-3 and TRBJ2-7; 11 positions match TRBD1. The V gene's germline CDR1 is ENHRY and CDR2 SYGVKD. The CDR3 consists of 16 residues. V was pared by 2 bases and J by 5 bases, with 8 bases of the junction left unmatched. CDR3 amino acids: CAISEPGQGASNEQYF. DNA for the CDR3: TGTGCCATCAGTGAGCCCGGACAGGGGGCTTCTAACGAGCAGTACTTC.